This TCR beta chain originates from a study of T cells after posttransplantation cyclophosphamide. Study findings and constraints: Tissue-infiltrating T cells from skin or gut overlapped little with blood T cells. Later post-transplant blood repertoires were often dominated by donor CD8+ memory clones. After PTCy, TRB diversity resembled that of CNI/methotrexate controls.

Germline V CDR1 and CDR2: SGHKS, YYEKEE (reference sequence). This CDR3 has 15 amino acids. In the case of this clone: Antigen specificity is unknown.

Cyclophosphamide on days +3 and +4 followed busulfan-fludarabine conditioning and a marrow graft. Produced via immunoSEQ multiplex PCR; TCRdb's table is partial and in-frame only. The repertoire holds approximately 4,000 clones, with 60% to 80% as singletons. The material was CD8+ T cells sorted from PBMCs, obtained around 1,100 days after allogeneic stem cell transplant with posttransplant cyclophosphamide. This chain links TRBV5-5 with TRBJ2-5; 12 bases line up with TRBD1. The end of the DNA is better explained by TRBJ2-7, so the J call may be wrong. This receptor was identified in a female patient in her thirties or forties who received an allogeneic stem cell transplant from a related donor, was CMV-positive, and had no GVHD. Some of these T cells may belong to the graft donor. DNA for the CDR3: TGTGCCAGCAGCCCCGGGACAGGGGGCCTCTACGAGCAGTACTTC. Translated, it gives CASSPGTGGLYEQYF.